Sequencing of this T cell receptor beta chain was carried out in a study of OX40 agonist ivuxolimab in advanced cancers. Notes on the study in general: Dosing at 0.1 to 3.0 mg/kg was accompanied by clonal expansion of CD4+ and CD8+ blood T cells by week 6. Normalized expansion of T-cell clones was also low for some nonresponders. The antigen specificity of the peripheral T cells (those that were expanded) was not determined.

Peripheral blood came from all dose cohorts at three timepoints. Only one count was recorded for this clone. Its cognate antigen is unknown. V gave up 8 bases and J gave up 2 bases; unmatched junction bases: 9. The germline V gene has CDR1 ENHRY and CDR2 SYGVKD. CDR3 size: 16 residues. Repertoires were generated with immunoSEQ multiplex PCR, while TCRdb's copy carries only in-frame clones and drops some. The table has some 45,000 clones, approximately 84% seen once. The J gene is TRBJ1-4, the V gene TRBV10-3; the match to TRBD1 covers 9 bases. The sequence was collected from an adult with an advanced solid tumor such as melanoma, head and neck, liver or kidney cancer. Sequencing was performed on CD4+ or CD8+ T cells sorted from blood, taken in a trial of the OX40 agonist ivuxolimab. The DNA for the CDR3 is TGTGCCATCGCCGAGGGCGGACAGGGGACTAATGAAAAACTGTTTTTT. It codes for CAIAEGGQGTNEKLFF.